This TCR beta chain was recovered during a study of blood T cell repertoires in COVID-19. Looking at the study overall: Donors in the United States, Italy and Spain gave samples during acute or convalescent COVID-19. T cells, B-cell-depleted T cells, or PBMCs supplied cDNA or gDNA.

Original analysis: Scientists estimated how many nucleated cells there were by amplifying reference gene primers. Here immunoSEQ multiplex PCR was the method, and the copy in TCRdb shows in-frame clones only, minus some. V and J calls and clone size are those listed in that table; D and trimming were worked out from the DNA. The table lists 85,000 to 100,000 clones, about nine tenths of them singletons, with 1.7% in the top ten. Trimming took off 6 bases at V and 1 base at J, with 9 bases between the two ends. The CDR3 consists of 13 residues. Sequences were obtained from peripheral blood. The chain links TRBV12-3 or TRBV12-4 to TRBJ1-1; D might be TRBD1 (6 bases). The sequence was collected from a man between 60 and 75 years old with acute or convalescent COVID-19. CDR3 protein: CASRSQGNTEAFF. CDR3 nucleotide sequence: TGTGCCAGCAGATCACAGGGGAACACTGAAGCTTTCTTT.